The 17 T cell receptor beta chains listed next were all sequenced from one sample in a study of response to subunit inactivated influenza vaccine. TCRdb re-called the RT-PCR reads with MiXCR, one entry per CDR3 protein. The sample holds around 650,000 distinct CDR3 sequences, 15% to 19% seen once. This specimen was PBMCs from blood, taken about 12 days after vaccination. All receptors derive from a man aged 45-65 years who received an inactivated influenza vaccine.

The chain links TRBV10-3 to TRBJ2-7, with 7 bases identical to TRBD1. CDR1 ENHRY and CDR2 SYGVKD come from the germline V gene. The CDR3 totals 15 residues. V was pared by 5 bases and J by 1 base, with 8 bases of the junction left unmatched. CDR3 sequence reads: CAISTGTENSYEQYF. CDR3 sequence (DNA): TGTGCCATCAGTACCGGGACAGAAAATTCCTACGAGCAGTACTTC.

This clonotype was counted between two and nine times. The gene calls are TRBV7-9 and TRBJ1-4, with D possibly TRBD1 on 6 matching bases. CDR3 length: 15 residues. The germline V gene encodes CDR1 SEHNR and CDR2 FQNEAQ (reference sequence). Deletions cut 4 bases from V and 7 bases from J, with 16 bases between. CDR3 DNA: TGTGCCAGCAGCTCCCGGGGGCCCCAACCTGAAAAACTGTTTTTT. Translating it yields CASSSRGPQPEKLFF.

This clonotype was recorded at least ten times. The CDR3 coding sequence is TGCGCCAGCAGCCAGCAATTCGGGACAGGGAAATTCTTC. Translation: CASSQQFGTGKFF. The chain uses TRBV5-1 and TRBJ2-1; TRBD1 aligns across 9 bases. The ends lost 4 bases at V and 16 bases at J; junction bases unmatched: 12. The CDR3 totals 13 residues. The germline V gene encodes CDR1 SGHRS and CDR2 YFSETQ.

This clonotype has ten or more counts. This chain uses TRBV10-3 with TRBJ2-5; a weak D match, TRBD1 (6 bases). This CDR3 has 14 amino acids. The germline gives CDR1 ENHRY, CDR2 SYGVKD. The V end lost 0 bases, the J end lost 2 bases, and 7 bases lay between the germline ends. The CDR3 here is CAISESDRQETQYF. DNA for the CDR3: TGTGCCATCAGTGAGTCCGACAGGCAAGAGACCCAGTACTTC.

The chain carries TRBV28 and TRBJ1-6; TRBD1 aligns across 7 bases. This CDR3 comprises 14 residues. V lost 4 bases and J lost 9; bases outside the gene matches: 6. The germline V gene has CDR1 MDHEN and CDR2 SYDVKM. The DNA for the CDR3 is TGTGCCAGCAGTTCCGGAGACAGGGTTTCACCCCTCCACTTT. Translating gives CASSSGDRVSPLHF. The entire variable domain, with the rest obtained from reference TRBV28 and TRBJ1-6, is as follows: DVKVTQSSRYLVKRTGEKVFLECVQDMDHENMFWYRQDPGLGLRLIYFSYDVKMKEKGDIPEGYSVSREKKERFSLILESASTNQTSMYLCASSSGDRVSPLHFGNGTRLTVT.

The rearrangement uses TRBV6-5 and TRBJ1-4, with D possibly TRBD1 on 5 matching bases. Per germline, CDR1 MNHEY and CDR2 SVGAGI. V was clipped by 4 bases and J by 8 bases, with 20 bases between them. The CDR3 spans 16 residues. The CDR3 DNA reads TGTGCCAGCAGTTTGGGGGAGTCCCGTAATTGGGAAAAACTGTTTTTT. It is translated as CASSLGESRNWEKLFF.

The rearrangement uses TRBV3-1 and TRBJ2-1, with 9 bases lining up with TRBD1. There are 15 residues in the CDR3. The J segment lost 4 bases and the V segment lost 1 base, leaving 2 bases of the junction unmatched. Germline assignment: CDR1 LGHDT and CDR2 YNNKEL (reference sequence). The CDR3 sequence is CASSQGDRVYNEQFF. The CDR3, as DNA: TGTGCCAGCAGCCAAGGGGACAGGGTTTACAATGAGCAGTTCTTC.

The V gene is TRBV3-1, the J gene TRBJ1-1; D possibly corresponds to TRBD1 (5 bases). The ends were cut back, 0 bases at V and 5 bases at J, with 10 bases in the middle. Germline V lookup: CDR1 LGHDT, CDR2 YNNKEL (reference sequence). The CDR3 covers 14 residues. The DNA for the CDR3 is TGTGCCAGCAGCCAAGATGCAGGGTTGACTGAAGCTTTCTTT. Encoded protein: CASSQDAGLTEAFF.

The V and J genes are TRBV20-1 and TRBJ2-3, with 11 nucleotides matching TRBD2. V lost 3 bases to trimming and J lost 5 bases; unmatched junction nucleotides: 7. This CDR3 is 15 amino acids long. Per germline, CDR1 DFQATT and CDR2 SNEGSKA (reference sequence). CDR3 in DNA: TGCAGTGCTAGTTGGGCTAGCGGGAGGAAAGATACGCAGTATTTT. It specifies CSASWASGRKDTQYF.

This clonotype came up a few times. The CDR3 reads CASSEALAWQGVYEQYF. DNA for the CDR3: TGTGCCAGCAGTGAAGCGCTCGCCTGGCAGGGTGTCTACGAGCAGTACTTC. J is TRBJ2-7 and V is TRBV2; tentative D call: TRBD1 (5 bases). Trimming stripped 0 bases from V and 3 bases from J, with 18 bases between. Per germline, CDR1 SNHLY and CDR2 FYNNEI. The CDR3 consists of 17 residues. Full variable domain (missing parts from reference TRBV2 and TRBJ2-7): EPEVTQTPSHQVTQMGQEVILRCVPISNHLYFYWYRQILGQKVEFLVSFYNNEISEKSEIFDDQFSVERPDGSNFTLKIRSTKLEDSAMYFCASSEALAWQGVYEQYFGPGTRLTVT.

This clonotype turned up a few times. J is TRBJ2-3 and V is TRBV4-1; D uncertain. Germline assignment: CDR1 MGHRA and CDR2 YSYEKL. This CDR3 is 15 amino acids long. The ends were cut back, 1 base at V and 2 bases at J, with 10 bases in the middle. The DNA of the CDR3 is TGCGCCAGCAGCCAAGTAGGTGTTACCACAGATACGCAGTATTTT. Protein sequence: CASSQVGVTTDTQYF.

This clonotype was seen more than once but under ten times. The rearrangement uses TRBV7-2 and TRBJ2-3; the match to TRBD2 covers 8 bases. CDR1 and CDR2 (germline): SGHTA, FQGNSA. The CDR3 runs 13 residues. The J segment lost 11 bases and the V segment lost 1 base, leaving 5 bases of the junction unmatched. CDR3 bases: TGTGCCAGCAGCTTAGTTGGGCTAGCGGGGCAGTATTTT. Residues: CASSLVGLAGQYF. The full variable domain, with the rest looked up from reference TRBV7-2 and TRBJ2-3, is GAGVSQSPSNKVTEKGKDVELRCDPISGHTALYWYRQSLGQGLEFLIYFQGNSAPDKSGLPSDRFSAERTGGSVSTLTIQRTQQEDSAVYLCASSLVGLAGQYFGPGTRLTVL.

This chain uses TRBV7-2 with TRBJ2-1, with unresolved D. The CDR3 consists of 13 residues. Germline values: CDR1 SGHTA, CDR2 FQGNSA. V was shortened by 1 base and J by 8 bases, with 9 bases between the two germline ends. CDR3 nucleotide sequence: TGTGCCAGCAGCTTAGGCAGCTTCGATGAGCAGTTCTTC. Translation gives CASSLGSFDEQFF.

The V call is TRBV7-2, the J call TRBJ2-5, with a possible D match to TRBD2 (5 bases). The CDR3 consists of 13 residues. V lost 5 bases to trimming and J lost 7 bases, with 14 bases between them. CDR1 and CDR2 (germline): SGHTA, FQGNSA. CDR3 in DNA: TGTGCCAGCAGCGCACTAGATGTCGGGACCCAGTACTTC. Protein sequence: CASSALDVGTQYF.

The gene calls are TRBV14 and TRBJ1-1; unclear D gene. The V end was cut by 3 bases, the J end by 1 base, with 9 bases between. This CDR3 spans 14 amino acids. Germline V lookup: CDR1 SGHDN, CDR2 FVKESK. The CDR3 coding sequence is TGTGCCAGCAGCCATAGGCGGGGGAACACTGAAGCTTTCTTT. Protein sequence: CASSHRRGNTEAFF. The entire variable domain, with the rest obtained from reference TRBV14 and TRBJ1-1, is as follows: EAGVTQFPSHSVIEKGQTVTLRCDPISGHDNLYWYRRVMGKEIKFLLHFVKESKQDESGMPNNRFLAERTGGTYSTLKVQPAELEDSGVYFCASSHRRGNTEAFFGQGTRLTVV.

This clonotype was seen a few times. The gene calls are TRBV20-1 and TRBJ2-1, with 14 nucleotides matching TRBD2. The CDR3 loop spans 17 amino acids. With 1 base clipped from V and 6 bases from J, the junction kept 8 bases outside the gene matches. CDR1 and CDR2 from the germline V gene are DFQATT and SNEGSKA (reference sequence). The CDR3 sequence: CSARAGLAGGSINEQFF. The CDR3 nucleotides read TGCAGTGCTAGAGCCGGACTAGCGGGAGGATCCATCAATGAGCAGTTCTTC.

Written as DNA, the CDR3 is TGCAGTGCTAGTCTCCTGGGAGCGGAGACCCAGTACTTC. Protein product: CSASLLGAETQYF. J is TRBJ2-5 and V is TRBV20-1; D may be TRBD2 (5 bases). CDR1 and CDR2 (germline): DFQATT, SNEGSKA (reference sequence). Trimming left V 3 bases short and J 5 bases short, with 13 bases between. CDR3 length: 13 amino acids.